The rows below give T cell receptor beta chains drawn from one sample of a study of human T cells and chemical hapten exposure. TCRdb redid the calling of the RACE reads with MiXCR, one entry per CDR3 protein. Here the sample spans 350,000 to 450,000 distinct CDR3 sequences, 5.1% being singletons. Here the sequenced sample was whole blood, taken in connection with sensitization to the hapten diphenylcyclopropenone (DPC). These receptors were taken from a woman in her forties or fifties with alopecia areata. Some clones in this sample may be carry-over from other donors' samples. Each CDR3 is given with its conserved first and last residue. D genes are given only for firm matches. Rows give clone size only sometimes, using once, few, many, or a class for an expanded clone.

j_call	clone_size	d_call	v_call	cdr3_aa	cdr3_nt
TRBJ2-3	many	TRBD2	TRBV2	CASSFLGGSSTDTQYF	TGTGCCAGCAGTTTCCTAGGCGGGAGCAGCACAGATACGCAGTATTTT
TRBJ2-3	NA	NA	TRBV27	CASSSTGGAQYF	TGTGCCAGCAGTTCTACAGGGGGGGCGCAGTATTTT
TRBJ2-3	many	TRBD2	TRBV29-1	CSVEDPEGGQTDTQYF	TGCAGCGTTGAAGATCCGGAGGGAGGGCAAACAGATACGCAGTATTTT
TRBJ2-1	few	NA	TRBV20-1	CSARASYNEQFF	TGCAGTGCAAGGGCCTCCTACAATGAGCAGTTCTTC
TRBJ2-3	many	NA	TRBV11-2	CASSLVLEPAQYF	TGTGCCAGCAGCTTAGTCCTAGAGCCGGCGCAGTATTTT
TRBJ1-6	NA	TRBD1	TRBV7-9	CASSLGQGEGSPLHF	TGTGCCAGCAGCTTAGGACAGGGGGAAGGGTCACCCCTCCACTTT
TRBJ2-4	many	TRBD1	TRBV6-5	CASSYSRGGQPLAKNIQYF	TGTGCCAGCAGTTACTCGAGAGGGGGCCAGCCCCTAGCCAAAAACATTCAGTACTTC
TRBJ2-1	NA	NA	TRBV10-3	CAISESPTTDAYNEQFF	TGTGCCATCAGTGAGAGTCCGACGACGGACGCCTACAATGAGCAGTTCTTC
TRBJ2-4	NA	NA	TRBV7-9	CASSPPQGGVLQYF	TGTGCCAGCAGCCCCCCCCAGGGCGGGGTTCTTCAGTACTTC
TRBJ1-6	NA	NA	TRBV7-9	CASSLSGLENSPLHF	TGTGCCAGCAGCTTATCCGGACTGGAGAATTCACCCCTCCACTTT
TRBJ2-1	NA	NA	TRBV12-3/TRBV12-4	CASSLAIGPRDEQFF	TGTGCCAGCAGTTTAGCTATAGGACCCCGCGATGAGCAGTTCTTC
TRBJ1-1	few	NA	TRBV2	CASEMAEAFF	TGTGCCAGTGAAATGGCTGAAGCTTTCTTT
TRBJ1-3	NA	NA	TRBV3-1	CASSPAGRVSSGNTIYF	TGTGCCAGCAGCCCAGCAGGGAGGGTGAGCTCTGGAAACACCATATATTTT
TRBJ2-5	many	TRBD2	TRBV7-8	CASSLTRTSGSQETQYF	TGTGCCAGCAGCTTAACTCGGACTAGCGGGTCCCAAGAGACCCAGTACTTC
TRBJ2-5	NA	NA	TRBV29-1	CSTWAGTLETQYF	TGCAGCACCTGGGCGGGGACCCTTGAGACCCAGTACTTC
TRBJ1-5	many	NA	TRBV9	CASSAGMGGNQPQHF	TGTGCCAGCAGCGCGGGGATGGGGGGCAATCAGCCCCAGCATTTT
TRBJ2-5	NA	TRBD1	TRBV3-1	CASSQYGQGLGETQYF	TGTGCCAGCAGCCAATACGGACAGGGGTTGGGGGAGACCCAGTACTTC
TRBJ2-1	NA	TRBD2	TRBV12-3/TRBV12-4	CASSPSGRQSYNEQFF	TGTGCCAGCAGCCCCAGCGGGAGGCAATCCTACAATGAGCAGTTCTTC
TRBJ2-4	NA	NA	TRBV20-1	CSARAVGENGNIQYF	TGCAGTGCTAGAGCTGTTGGGGAGAACGGAAACATTCAGTACTTC
TRBJ1-3	many	NA	TRBV7-3	CASSLGPHSGNTIYF	TGTGCCAGCAGCTTGGGGCCCCACTCTGGAAACACCATATATTTT
TRBJ2-5	NA	NA	TRBV7-2	CASSLNRIETQYF	TGTGCCAGCAGCCTCAACAGGATCGAGACCCAGTACTTC
TRBJ2-7	many	NA	TRBV20-1	CSAVGLFPYEQYF	TGCAGTGCCGTCGGGCTGTTTCCCTACGAGCAGTACTTC
TRBJ1-4	many	TRBD1	TRBV29-1	CSAAGQGREKLFF	TGCAGCGCGGCGGGACAGGGACGAGAAAAACTGTTTTTT
TRBJ2-3	many	NA	TRBV12-3/TRBV12-4	CASLRDTDTQYF	TGTGCCAGCCTCCGGGACACAGATACGCAGTATTTT
TRBJ1-1	many	NA	TRBV29-1	CSVDPMNTEAFF	TGCAGCGTTGACCCTATGAACACTGAAGCTTTCTTT
TRBJ1-1	few	TRBD1	TRBV5-1	CASSIYRGDTEAFF	TGCGCCAGCAGCATATACAGGGGAGACACTGAAGCTTTCTTT
TRBJ1-4	few	TRBD1	TRBV7-9	CASSPGQDSPKLFF	TGTGCCAGCAGCCCCGGACAGGATAGTCCAAAACTGTTTTTT